Below are 13 T cell receptor beta chains sequenced from a single sample in a study of identifying expanded T cells in peripheral blood. Method: immunoSEQ multiplex PCR; TCRdb's copy keeps in-frame clones and lacks some. The sample records around 95,000 clones, over 80% being singletons. Material: blood. The receptors stem from a person aged 18 to 70 in good health.

About this clone: The junction differs from germline at one of its ends, possibly a read error. V is TRBV4-2 and J is TRBJ2-5; D remains ambiguous. The germline CDR1 and CDR2 sequences are LGHNA and YNFKEQ. This CDR3 has 13 amino acids. This CDR3 reads CASSQDRMRLLNF. In DNA, the CDR3 is TGTGCCAGCAGCCAAGACCGCATGAGACTTCTGAACTTC.

The chain uses TRBV5-1 and TRBJ1-3; D is uncertain. Trimming shortened V by 0 bases and J by 0 bases, and 7 bases separated the two germline ends. Germline CDR1 SGHRS, CDR2 YFSETQ. The CDR3 extends over 15 amino acids. The CDR3 reads CASSLVGVSGNTIYF. The CDR3 DNA reads TGCGCCAGCAGCTTGGTTGGGGTCTCTGGAAACACCATATATTTT.

This clone showed up just a few times. In nucleotides, the CDR3 is TGTGCCAGCAGCGTAGGGGTAGCTTCAGTCTATGGCTACACCTTC. Translating it yields CASSVGVASVYGYTF. The genes are TRBV9 and TRBJ1-2; D not certain. V was pared by 0 bases and J by 4 bases, with 13 bases between. Germline loops: CDR1 SGDLS, CDR2 YYNGEE. The CDR3 spans 15 residues.

The rearrangement joins TRBV4-3 to TRBJ2-1; D perhaps matches TRBD1 (6 bases). The CDR3 contains 16 residues. Trimming took 0 bases from V and 2 from J, leaving 11 bases between them. CDR1 is LGHNA, CDR2 YSLEER, per germline. The CDR3 sequence is CASSQDWTVTYNEQFF. The CDR3 coding sequence is TGCGCCAGCAGCCAAGATTGGACAGTAACCTACAATGAGCAGTTCTTC.

This clone was recorded once. This chain connects TRBV30 to TRBJ1-5, with D possibly being TRBD1 (6 bases). CDR1 and CDR2 (germline): GTSNPN, SVGIG (reference sequence). V was cut by 2 bases and J by 5 bases, with 13 bases left in between. The CDR3 runs to 14 residues. The DNA of the CDR3 is TGTGCCTGGAGTATGGGGGCCCTAGATCAGCCCCAGCATTTT. Translating gives CAWSMGALDQPQHF.

V usage is TRBV5-1 and J usage is TRBJ1-6; TRBD1 is a possible D gene (5 bases). The V and J ends lost 5 bases and 11 bases respectively, with 11 bases between them. The CDR3 totals 12 residues. The germline gives CDR1 SGHRS, CDR2 YFSETQ. DNA of the CDR3: TGCGCCAGCAGTCAGCCGGGGGCACCCCTCCACTTT. It encodes CASSQPGAPLHF.

J is TRBJ2-1 and V is TRBV10-3; 9 bases fit TRBD2. This CDR3 spans 15 amino acids. Losses at the gene ends were 10 bases for V and 2 bases for J; bases not matched to a gene: 9. The V gene's germline CDR1 is ENHRY and CDR2 SYGVKD. CDR3 loop: CATRMAGGPYNEQFF. The CDR3, as DNA: TGTGCCACCCGAATGGCGGGAGGGCCCTACAATGAGCAGTTCTTC.

CDR3 protein: CATSSEDSYNQPQHF. DNA of the CDR3: TGTGCCACCAGCAGTGAGGACAGCTACAATCAGCCCCAGCATTTT. J is TRBJ1-5 and V is TRBV15; possibly TRBD1 for D (6 bases). There are 15 residues in the CDR3. Germline V lookup: CDR1 LNHNV, CDR2 YYDKDF (reference sequence). The V end was cut by 3 bases, the J end by 3 bases, with 12 bases between.

The rearrangement uses TRBV4-3 and TRBJ1-3; the D is unclear. Trimming left V 1 base short and J 0 bases short, with 7 bases between. Germline CDR1 and CDR2: LGHNA and YSLEER. This CDR3 has 15 amino acids. The CDR3 region has the DNA TGCGCCAGCAGCCAAGGGAAGTTCTCTGGAAACACCATATATTTT. This translates into CASSQGKFSGNTIYF.

CDR3 sequence reads: CASSVVSSHNEQFF. The DNA for the CDR3 is TGTGCCAGCAGCGTAGTGTCCAGTCACAATGAGCAGTTCTTC. The genes are TRBV9 and TRBJ2-1; D gene ambiguous. Germline lookup yields CDR1 SGDLS and CDR2 YYNGEE. The CDR3 totals 14 residues. V dropped 0 bases and J dropped 5 bases, with 9 bases sitting between them.

The chain is built from TRBV2 and TRBJ2-7; D not resolved. V was trimmed by 8 bases and J by 1 base, leaving 15 bases between them. There are 14 residues in the CDR3. From germline, CDR1 is SNHLY and CDR2 FYNNEI. The CDR3 reads CASLLDSRSYEQYF. CDR3 DNA: TGTGCCAGCCTTCTTGATAGCAGATCCTACGAGCAGTACTTC. Full variable domain (remainder filled in from reference TRBV2 and TRBJ2-7): EPEVTQTPSHQVTQMGQEVILRCVPISNHLYFYWYRQILGQKVEFLVSFYNNEISEKSEIFDDQFSVERPDGSNFTLKIRSTKLEDSAMYFCASLLDSRSYEQYFGPGTRLTVT.

V usage is TRBV19 and J usage is TRBJ2-2; a weak D match, TRBD1 (7 bases). Germline V gives CDR1 LNHDA, CDR2 SQIVND (reference sequence). The CDR3 spans 18 residues. Deletions cut 8 bases from V and 2 bases from J, with 24 bases between. This CDR3 is CASRFGGGGFYNTGELFF. The CDR3, as DNA: TGTGCCAGTCGCTTTGGAGGGGGCGGTTTTTATAACACCGGGGAGCTGTTTTTT. The whole variable domain, filled in from reference TRBV19 and TRBJ2-2, reads DGGITQSPKYLFRKEGQNVTLSCEQNLNHDAMYWYRQDPGQGLRLIYYSQIVNDFQKGDIAEGYSVSREKKESFPLTVTSAQKNPTAFYLCASRFGGGGFYNTGELFFGEGSRLTVL.

The J gene is TRBJ2-3, the V gene TRBV6-7, with 10 bases lining up with TRBD2. TRBV6-7 is placed among ORFs of uncertain function. This CDR3 is built from 16 residues. V gave up 4 bases and J gave up 0 bases; unmatched junction bases: 4. DNA of the CDR3: TGTGCCAGCAGTTTCCGGACTAGCGGTAGCACAGATACGCAGTATTTT. Its translation: CASSFRTSGSTDTQYF.